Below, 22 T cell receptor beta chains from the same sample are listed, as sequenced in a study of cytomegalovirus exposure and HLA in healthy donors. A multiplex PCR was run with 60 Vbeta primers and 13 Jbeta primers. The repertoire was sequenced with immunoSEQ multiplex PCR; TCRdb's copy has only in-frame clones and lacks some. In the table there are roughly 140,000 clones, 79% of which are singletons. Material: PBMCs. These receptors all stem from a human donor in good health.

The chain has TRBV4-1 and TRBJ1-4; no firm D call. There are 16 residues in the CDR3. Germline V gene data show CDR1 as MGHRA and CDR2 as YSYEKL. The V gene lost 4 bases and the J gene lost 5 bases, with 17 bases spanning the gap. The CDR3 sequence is CASSPPPSRGNEKLFF. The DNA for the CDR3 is TGCGCCAGCAGCCCCCCCCCGAGCCGAGGAAATGAAAAACTGTTTTTT.

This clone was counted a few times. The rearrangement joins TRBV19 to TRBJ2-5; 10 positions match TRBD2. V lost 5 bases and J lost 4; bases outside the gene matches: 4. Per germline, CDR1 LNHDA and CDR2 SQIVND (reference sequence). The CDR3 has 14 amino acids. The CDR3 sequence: CASSQRGGTETQYF. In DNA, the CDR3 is TGTGCCAGTAGTCAGCGGGGGGGAACAGAGACCCAGTACTTC.

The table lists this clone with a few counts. The CDR3 is CASSFAGAVSGYTF. CDR3 DNA: TGTGCCAGCAGTTTCGCGGGGGCAGTGTCGGGCTACACCTTC. This sequence joins TRBV27 and TRBJ1-2; D is possibly TRBD1 (6 bases). The germline V and J ends were trimmed by 3 bases and 8 bases, with 16 bases remaining between them. The CDR3 has 14 amino acids. Germline-derived CDR1 and CDR2 are MNHEY and SMNVEV (reference sequence).

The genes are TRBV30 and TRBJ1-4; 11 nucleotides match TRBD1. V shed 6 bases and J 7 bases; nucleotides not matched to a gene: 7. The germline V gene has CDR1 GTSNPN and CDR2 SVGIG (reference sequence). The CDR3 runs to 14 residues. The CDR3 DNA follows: TGTGCCTGCCCCGGGACAGGGGGAGGTGAAAAACTGTTTTTT. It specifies CACPGTGGGEKLFF.

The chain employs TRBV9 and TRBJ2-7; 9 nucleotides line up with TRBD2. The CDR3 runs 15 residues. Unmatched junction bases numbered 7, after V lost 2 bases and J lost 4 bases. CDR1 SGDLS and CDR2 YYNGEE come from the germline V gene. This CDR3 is CASSVLAGANYEQYF. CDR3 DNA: TGTGCCAGCAGCGTTTTAGCGGGAGCTAATTACGAGCAGTACTTC. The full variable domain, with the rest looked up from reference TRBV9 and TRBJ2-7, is DSGVTQTPKHLITATGQRVTLRCSPRSGDLSVYWYQQSLDQGLQFLIQYYNGEERAKGNILERFSAQQFPDLHSELNLSSLELGDSALYFCASSVLAGANYEQYFGPGTRLTVT.

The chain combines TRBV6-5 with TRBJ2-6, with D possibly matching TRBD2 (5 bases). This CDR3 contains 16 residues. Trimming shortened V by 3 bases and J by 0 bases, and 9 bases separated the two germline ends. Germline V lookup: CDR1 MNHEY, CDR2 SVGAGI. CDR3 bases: TGTGCCAGCAGTTATAGTGGGAGCTCTGGGGCCAACGTCCTGACTTTC. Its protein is CASSYSGSSGANVLTF.

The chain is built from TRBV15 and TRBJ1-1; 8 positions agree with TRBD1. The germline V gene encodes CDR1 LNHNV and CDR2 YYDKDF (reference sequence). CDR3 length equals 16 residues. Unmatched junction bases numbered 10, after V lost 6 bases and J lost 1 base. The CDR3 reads CATSIDRGSRNTEAFF. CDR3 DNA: TGTGCCACCAGTATAGACAGGGGATCCCGGAACACTGAAGCTTTCTTT. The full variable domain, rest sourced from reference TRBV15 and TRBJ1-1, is DAMVIQNPRYQVTQFGKPVTLSCSQTLNHNVMYWYQQKSSQAPKLLFHYYDKDFNNEADTPDNFQSRRPNTSFCFLDIRSPGLGDTAMYLCATSIDRGSRNTEAFFGQGTRLTVV.

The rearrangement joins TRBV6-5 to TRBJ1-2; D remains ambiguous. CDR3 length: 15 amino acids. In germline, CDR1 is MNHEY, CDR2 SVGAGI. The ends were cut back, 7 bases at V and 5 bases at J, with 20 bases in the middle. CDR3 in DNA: TGTGCCAGCAATAGATCCCCTACCTCTACTTATGGCTACACCTTC. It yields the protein CASNRSPTSTYGYTF.

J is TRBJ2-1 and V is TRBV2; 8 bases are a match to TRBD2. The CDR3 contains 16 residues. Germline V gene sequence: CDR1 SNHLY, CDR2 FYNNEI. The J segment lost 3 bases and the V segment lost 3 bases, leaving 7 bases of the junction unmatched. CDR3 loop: CASSDEASGLYNEQFF. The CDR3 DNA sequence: TGTGCCAGCAGTGATGAAGCTAGCGGGCTCTACAATGAGCAGTTCTTC.

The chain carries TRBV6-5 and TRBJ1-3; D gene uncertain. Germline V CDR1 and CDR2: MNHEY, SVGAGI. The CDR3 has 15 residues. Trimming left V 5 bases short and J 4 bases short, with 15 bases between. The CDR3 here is CASSRTGRTGNTIYF. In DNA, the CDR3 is TGTGCCAGCAGTCGAACCGGGAGGACGGGAAACACCATATATTTT.

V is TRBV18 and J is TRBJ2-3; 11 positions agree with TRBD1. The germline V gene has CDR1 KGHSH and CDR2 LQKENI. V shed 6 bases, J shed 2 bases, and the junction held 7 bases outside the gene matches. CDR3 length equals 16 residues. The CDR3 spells CASSPYGQGATDTQYF. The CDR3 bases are TGTGCCAGCTCCCCCTATGGACAGGGGGCCACAGATACGCAGTATTTT.

CDR3 region: CAISERGSGGTEAFF. The CDR3 bases are TGTGCCATCAGTGAGAGGGGGTCAGGGGGCACTGAAGCTTTCTTT. The chain employs TRBV10-3 and TRBJ1-1, with 7 bases lining up with TRBD1. The junction had 7 bases not matched to a gene; V was cut back by 2 bases and J by 4 bases. The CDR3 length is 15 residues. Germline V lookup: CDR1 ENHRY, CDR2 SYGVKD.

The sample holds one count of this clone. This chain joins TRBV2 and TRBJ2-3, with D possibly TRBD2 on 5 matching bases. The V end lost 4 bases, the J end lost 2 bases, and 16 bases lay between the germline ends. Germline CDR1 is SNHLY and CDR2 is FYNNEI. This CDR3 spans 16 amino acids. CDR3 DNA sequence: TGTGCCAGCAGTGTTTTCGGAGCGGAATCCACAGATACGCAGTATTTT. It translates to CASSVFGAESTDTQYF.

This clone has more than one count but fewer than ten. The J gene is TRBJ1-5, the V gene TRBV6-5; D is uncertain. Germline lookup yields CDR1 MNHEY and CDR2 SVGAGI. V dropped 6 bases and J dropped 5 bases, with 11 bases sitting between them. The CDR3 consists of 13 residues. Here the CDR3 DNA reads TGTGCCAGCAGCCCCTGGCGGCATCAGCCCCAGCATTTT. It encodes CASSPWRHQPQHF.

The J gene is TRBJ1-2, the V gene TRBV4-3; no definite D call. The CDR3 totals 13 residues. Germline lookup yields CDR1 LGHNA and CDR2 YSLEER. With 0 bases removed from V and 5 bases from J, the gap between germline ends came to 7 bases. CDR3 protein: CASSQEFEYGYTF. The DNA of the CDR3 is TGCGCCAGCAGCCAAGAATTTGAGTATGGCTACACCTTC.

CDR3 in amino acids: CASTEGGLAATQYF. CDR3 bases: TGTGCCAGCACCGAAGGGGGACTAGCGGCGACCCAGTACTTC. The chain joins TRBV6-5 to TRBJ2-5; 11 nucleotides agree with TRBD2. J was trimmed by 7 bases and V by 7 bases; bases with no gene match: 8. This CDR3 region has 14 residues. CDR1 and CDR2 from the germline V gene are MNHEY and SVGAGI.

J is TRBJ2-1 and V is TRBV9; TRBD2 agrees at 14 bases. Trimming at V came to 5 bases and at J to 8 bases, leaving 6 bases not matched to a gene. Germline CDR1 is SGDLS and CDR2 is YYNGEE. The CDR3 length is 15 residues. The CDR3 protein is CASSGTSGRNHEQFF. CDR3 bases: TGTGCCAGCAGTGGGACTAGCGGGAGAAATCATGAGCAGTTCTTC.

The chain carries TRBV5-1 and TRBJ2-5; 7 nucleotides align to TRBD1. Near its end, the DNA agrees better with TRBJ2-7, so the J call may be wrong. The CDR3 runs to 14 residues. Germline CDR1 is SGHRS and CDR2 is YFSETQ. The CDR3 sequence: CASSQGDSFYEQYF. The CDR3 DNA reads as TGCGCCAGCAGCCAAGGGGACAGCTTCTACGAGCAGTACTTC.

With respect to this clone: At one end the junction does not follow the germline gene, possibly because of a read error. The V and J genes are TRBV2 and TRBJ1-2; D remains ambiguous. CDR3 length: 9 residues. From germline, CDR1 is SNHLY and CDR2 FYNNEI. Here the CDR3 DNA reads TGTGCCAGCAGTGAAGACGGGAGCTTC. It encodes CASSEDGSF. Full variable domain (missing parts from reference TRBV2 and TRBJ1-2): EPEVTQTPSHQVTQMGQEVILRCVPISNHLYFYWYRQILGQKVEFLVSFYNNEISEKSEIFDDQFSVERPDGSNFTLKIRSTKLEDSAMYFCASSEDGSFGSGTRLTVV.

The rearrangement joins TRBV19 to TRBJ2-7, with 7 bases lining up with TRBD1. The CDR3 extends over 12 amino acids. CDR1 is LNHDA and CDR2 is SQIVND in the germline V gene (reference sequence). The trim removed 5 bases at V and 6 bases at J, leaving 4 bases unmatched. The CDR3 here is CASSLGTAEQYF. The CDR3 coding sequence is TGTGCCAGTAGTCTCGGGACAGCCGAGCAGTACTTC.

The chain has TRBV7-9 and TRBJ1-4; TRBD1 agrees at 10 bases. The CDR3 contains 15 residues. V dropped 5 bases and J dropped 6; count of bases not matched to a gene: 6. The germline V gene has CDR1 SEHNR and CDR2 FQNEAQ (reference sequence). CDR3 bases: TGTGCCAGCAGCCGAGACAGGGGGCAATATGAAAAACTGTTTTTT. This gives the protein CASSRDRGQYEKLFF.

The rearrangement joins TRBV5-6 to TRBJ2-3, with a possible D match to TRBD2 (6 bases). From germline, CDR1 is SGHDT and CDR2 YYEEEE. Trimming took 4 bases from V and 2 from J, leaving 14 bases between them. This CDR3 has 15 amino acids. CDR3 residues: CASSIRDFITDTQYF. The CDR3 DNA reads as TGTGCCAGCAGCATCCGGGACTTTATCACAGATACGCAGTATTTT.